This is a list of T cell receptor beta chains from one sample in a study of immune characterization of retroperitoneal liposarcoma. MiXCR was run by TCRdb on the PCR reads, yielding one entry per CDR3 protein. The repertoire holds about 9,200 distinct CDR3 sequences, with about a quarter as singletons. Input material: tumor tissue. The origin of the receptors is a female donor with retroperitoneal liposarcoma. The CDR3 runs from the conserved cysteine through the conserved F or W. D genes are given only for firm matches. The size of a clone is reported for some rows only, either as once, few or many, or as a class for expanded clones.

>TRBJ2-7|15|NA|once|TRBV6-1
CASSPPPQGTGEQYF
TGTGCCAGCAGCCCGCCCCCACAGGGAACGGGCGAGCAGTACTTC
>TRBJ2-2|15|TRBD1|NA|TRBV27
CASRLDRVSTGELFF
TGTGCCAGCAGACTCGACAGGGTTTCTACCGGGGAGCTGTTTTTT
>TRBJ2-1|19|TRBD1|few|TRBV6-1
CASSTFGTGGGVGLYEQFF
TGTGCCAGCAGTACCTTCGGGACAGGGGGCGGCGTGGGCCTCTACGAGCAGTTCTTC
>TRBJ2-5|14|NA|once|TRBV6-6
CASSERSLQETQYF
TGTGCCAGCAGTGAGAGGAGTCTCCAAGAGACCCAGTACTTC
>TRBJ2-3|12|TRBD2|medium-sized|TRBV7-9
CASSPGGDTQYF
TGTGCCAGCAGCCCCGGGGGGGATACGCAGTATTTT
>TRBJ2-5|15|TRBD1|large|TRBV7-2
CASSLRTGNQETQYF
TGTGCCAGCAGCTTAAGGACAGGGAATCAAGAGACCCAGTACTTC
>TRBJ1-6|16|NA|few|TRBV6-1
CASSLENTGYNSPLHF
TGTGCCAGCAGCCTGGAAAATACGGGCTATAATTCACCCCTCCACTTT
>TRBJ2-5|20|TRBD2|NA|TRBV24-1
CATSDLPFGFTSGANNEQYF
TGTGCCACCAGTGATTTGCCGTTTGGGTTTACTAGCGGGGCTAACAATGAGCAGTACTTC
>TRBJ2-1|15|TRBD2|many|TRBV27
CASRGLAGGEETQFF
TGTGCCAGCAGAGGACTAGCGGGGGGAGAAGAGACCCAGTTCTTC
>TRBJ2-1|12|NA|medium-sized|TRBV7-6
CASSLDGNEQFF
TGTGCCAGCAGCTTAGATGGCAATGAGCAGTTCTTC
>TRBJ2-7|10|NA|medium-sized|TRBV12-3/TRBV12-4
CASSLNRQYF
TGTGCCAGCAGCTTAAACCGGCAGTACTTC
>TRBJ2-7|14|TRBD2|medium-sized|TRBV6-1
CASRISGTYPEQYF
TGTGCCAGCAGGATAAGCGGGACCTATCCCGAGCAGTACTTC
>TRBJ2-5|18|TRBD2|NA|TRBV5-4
CASSLKWLAGGSQETQYF
TGTGCCAGCAGCTTGAAATGGCTAGCGGGAGGGTCACAAGAGACCCAGTACTTC
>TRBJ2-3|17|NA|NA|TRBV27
CASSLRFGQTSTDTQYF
TGTGCCAGCAGTCTGCGTTTCGGACAGACGAGCACAGATACGCAGTATTTT
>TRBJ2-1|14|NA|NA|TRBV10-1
CASSEYRANNEQFF
TGCGCCAGCAGTGAGTACAGGGCCAACAATGAGCAGTTCTTC
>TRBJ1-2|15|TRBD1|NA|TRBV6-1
CASSRTGSDSGGYTF
TGTGCCAGCAGTCGGACAGGGAGTGACAGTGGGGGCTACACCTTC
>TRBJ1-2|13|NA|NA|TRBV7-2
CASRQSPGYGYTF
TGTGCCAGCAGACAAAGCCCAGGCTATGGCTACACCTTC
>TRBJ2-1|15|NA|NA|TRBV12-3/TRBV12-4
CASSTLGRGTIEQFF
TGTGCCAGCAGTACCCTCGGTCGGGGGACCATCGAGCAGTTCTTC
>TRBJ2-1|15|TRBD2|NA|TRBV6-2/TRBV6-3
CASSTPSAGGYEQFF
TGTGCCAGCAGCACGCCCTCGGCGGGGGGCTACGAGCAGTTCTTC
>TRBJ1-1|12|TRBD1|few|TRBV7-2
CASTDRGPEAFF
TGTGCCAGCACCGACAGGGGCCCTGAAGCTTTCTTT
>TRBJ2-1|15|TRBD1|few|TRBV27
CASSLGYGTGHEQFF
TGTGCCAGCAGTTTGGGGTACGGGACAGGGCACGAGCAGTTCTTC
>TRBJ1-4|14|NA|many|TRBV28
CASRGGGLFEKLFF
TGTGCCAGCAGAGGAGGGGGGCTTTTTGAAAAACTGTTTTTT
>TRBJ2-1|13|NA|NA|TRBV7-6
CASSSNEYNEQFF
TGTGCCAGCAGCTCGAACGAGTACAATGAGCAGTTCTTC
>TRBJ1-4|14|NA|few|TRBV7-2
CASSPRGGNEKLFF
TGTGCCAGCAGCCCAAGGGGGGGTAATGAAAAACTGTTTTTT
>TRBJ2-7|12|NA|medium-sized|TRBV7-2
CASSPTSYEQYF
TGTGCCAGCAGCCCTACTAGTTACGAGCAGTACTTC
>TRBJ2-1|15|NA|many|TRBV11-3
CASSPLGVLSYEQFF
TGTGCCAGCAGCCCCCTGGGGGTATTGAGCTACGAGCAGTTCTTC
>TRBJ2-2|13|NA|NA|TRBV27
CASSLITSGELFF
TGTGCCAGCAGTTTGATTACTAGCGGGGAGCTGTTTTTT
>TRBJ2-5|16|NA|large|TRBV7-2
CASSLDATTSRETQYF
TGTGCCAGCAGCTTAGATGCCACCACCTCGCGGGAGACCCAGTACTTC